The entry below describes one T cell receptor (beta chain). As yet, its antigen is unknown. The sample comes from a study of identical twins. Points from the study as a whole: Insertions were reduced in abundant cord blood beta clonotypes but not in memory repertoires. With beta out-of-frame sequences, excess sharing by twins was weaker. A cross-sectional statistical analysis, not follow-up of the same donors, supported the conclusions.

Healthy Caucasians made up all donors. TCRdb reprocessed the 5' RACE reads with MiXCR, giving one entry per CDR3 protein. The sample lists 1.5 million to 2 million distinct CDR3 sequences, 32% seen once, with approximately 0.25% in the top ten. This CDR3 region has 16 residues. The V gene end was trimmed by 1 base and the J gene end by 6 bases; junction bases not matched to a gene: 8. From germline, CDR1 is SGHVS and CDR2 FNYEAQ. The sequencing sample was made of cord blood. This chain uses TRBV7-6 with TRBJ2-1; 8 positions match TRBD2. The TCR comes from a newborn girl in good health. The CDR3 bases are TGTGCCAGCAGCTTAGTAGGGCCCGGACTAGCCAATGAGCAGTTCTTC. Amino acids: CASSLVGPGLANEQFF.